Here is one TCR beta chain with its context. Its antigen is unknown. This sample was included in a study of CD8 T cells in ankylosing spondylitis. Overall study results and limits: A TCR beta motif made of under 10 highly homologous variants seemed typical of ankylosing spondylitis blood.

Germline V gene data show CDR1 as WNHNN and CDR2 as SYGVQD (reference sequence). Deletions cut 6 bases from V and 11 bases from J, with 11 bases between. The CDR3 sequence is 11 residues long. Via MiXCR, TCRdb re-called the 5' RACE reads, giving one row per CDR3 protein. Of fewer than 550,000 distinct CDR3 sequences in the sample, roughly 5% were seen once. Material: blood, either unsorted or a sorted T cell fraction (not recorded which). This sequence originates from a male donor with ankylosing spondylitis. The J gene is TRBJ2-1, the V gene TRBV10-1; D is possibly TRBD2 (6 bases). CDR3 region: CASSLAEQQFF. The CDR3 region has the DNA TGCGCCAGCAGCTTAGCGGAGCAGCAGTTCTTC.